The clone carrying this T cell receptor beta chain has more than one count but fewer than ten. Its antigen is unknown. CDR3 size: 15 residues. Germline loops: CDR1 MNHNS, CDR2 SASEGT. The ends lost 10 bases at V and 4 bases at J; junction bases unmatched: 13. This entry is derived from a study of cytomegalovirus exposure and HLA in healthy donors. The study, taken as a whole, reports: Later analysis demonstrated an association between a missense DCLRE1C variant and TCR beta V- and J-gene trimming. Reportedly, fewer N-insertions than the approximately 680-donor mean appeared in an Asian-associated ancestry cluster in a later analysis. An analysis that was carried out later associated 16,951 TCR beta sequences with HLA alleles at 0.05 false discovery rate. Presence/absence analyses assumed roughly uniform sequencing depth across donors, which may not hold.

Primers for the PCR totalled 60 Vbeta and 13 Jbeta. Sequencing was performed with immunoSEQ multiplex PCR; in TCRdb, only in-frame clones are kept and a portion is missing. The sample has 180,000 or so clones, approximately 78% seen once. V gene TRBV6-1 combines with J gene TRBJ1-1; the match to TRBD1 covers 9 bases. Sequencing input: PBMCs. This clonotype was obtained from a woman aged 50 to 60 in good health and CMV-seropositive. Here the CDR3 reads CATGTGSLRGTEAFF. CDR3 nucleotide sequence: TGTGCCACGGGGACAGGGAGTTTACGTGGCACTGAAGCTTTCTTT.